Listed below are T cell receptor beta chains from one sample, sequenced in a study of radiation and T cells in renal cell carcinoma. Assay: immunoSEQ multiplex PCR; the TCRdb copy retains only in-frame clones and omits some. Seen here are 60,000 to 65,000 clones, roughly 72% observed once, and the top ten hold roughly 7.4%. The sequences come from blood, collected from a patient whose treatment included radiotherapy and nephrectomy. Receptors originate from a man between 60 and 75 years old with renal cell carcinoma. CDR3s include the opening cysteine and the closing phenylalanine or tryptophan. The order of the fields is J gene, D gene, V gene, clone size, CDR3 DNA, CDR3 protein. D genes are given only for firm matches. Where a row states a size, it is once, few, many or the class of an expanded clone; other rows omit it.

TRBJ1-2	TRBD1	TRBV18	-	TGTGCCAGCTCACCCCTTGACAGGGGTTTAGGCTACACCTTC	CASSPLDRGLGYTF
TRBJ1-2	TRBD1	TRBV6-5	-	TGTGCCAGCAGTGCAGACAGGGGGCATGGCTACACCTTC	CASSADRGHGYTF
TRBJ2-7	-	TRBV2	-	TGTGCCAGCACAGGAAGCTACGAGCAGTACTTC	CASTGSYEQYF
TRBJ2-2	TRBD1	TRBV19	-	TGTGCCAGTAGTATCGACAGGGGAGGCGGGGAGCTGTTTTTT	CASSIDRGGGELFF
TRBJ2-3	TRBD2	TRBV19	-	TGTGCCAGTAGTATATTAATAGCGGGAGGGGCAGATACGCAGTATTTT	CASSILIAGGADTQYF
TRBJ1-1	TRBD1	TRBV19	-	TGTGCCAGTAGTATAGTCCCAGGGGGCGTACTGACTGAAGCTTTCTTT	CASSIVPGGVLTEAFF
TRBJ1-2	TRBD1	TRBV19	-	TGTGCCAGCTCGGGACAGGCTAACTATGGCTACACCTTC	CASSGQANYGYTF
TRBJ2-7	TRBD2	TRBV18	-	TGTGCCAGTAAGTCCGGGACTATAATCCCCTACGAGCAGTACTTC	CASKSGTIIPYEQYF
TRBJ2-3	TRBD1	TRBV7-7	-	TGTGCCAGCAGCCCGGGACAGGAGAGCACAGATACGCAGTATTTT	CASSPGQESTDTQYF
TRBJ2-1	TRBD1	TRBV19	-	TGTGCCAGTAGTAGAAGGACAGGGGGTCAATACAATGAGCAGTTCTTC	CASSRRTGGQYNEQFF
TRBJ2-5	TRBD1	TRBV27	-	TGTGCCTGCCGCTCCGGGGACAGGGGGGCCCAAGAGACCCAGTACTTC	CACRSGDRGAQETQYF
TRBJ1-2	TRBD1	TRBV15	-	TGTGCCACCAGCAGCCACGACAGGGTAGGTGGCTACACCTTC	CATSSHDRVGGYTF
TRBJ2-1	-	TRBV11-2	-	TGTGCCAGCAGCTTAGCCTCGCGGGCAGCTAATGAGCAGTTCTTC	CASSLASRAANEQFF
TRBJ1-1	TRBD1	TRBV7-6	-	TGTGCCAGCAGCCGGGACAGGGGGCTTGACACTGAAGCTTTCTTT	CASSRDRGLDTEAFF
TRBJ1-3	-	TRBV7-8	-	TGTGCCAGCAGCCATAGGGGATCTGGAAACACCATATATTTT	CASSHRGSGNTIYF
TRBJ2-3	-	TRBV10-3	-	TGTGCCATCAGTATTAATAGCGGACCTAGCACAGATACGCAGTATTTT	CAISINSGPSTDTQYF
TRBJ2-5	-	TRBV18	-	TGTGCCAGCTCCCCATACGGGAGCCAAGAGACCCAGTACTTC	CASSPYGSQETQYF
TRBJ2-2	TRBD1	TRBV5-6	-	TGTGCCAGCAGCCCCGGGACAGGGGATGACGGGGAGCTGTTTTTT	CASSPGTGDDGELFF
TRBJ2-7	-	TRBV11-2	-	TGTGCCAGCAGCTTAAATGCAGTTACCTACGAGCAGTACTTC	CASSLNAVTYEQYF
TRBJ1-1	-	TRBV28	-	TGTGCCAGCAGCGACCGTGGGGTGGCCACTGAAGCTTTCTTT	CASSDRGVATEAFF
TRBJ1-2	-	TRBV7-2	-	TGTGCCAGCACCCCAAGGGGGGGCGCCGACTATGGCTACACCTTC	CASTPRGGADYGYTF
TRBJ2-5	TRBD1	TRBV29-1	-	TGCAGCGCCGGAAGGGGACAGGTTGAAGACCAGTACTTC	CSAGRGQVEDQYF
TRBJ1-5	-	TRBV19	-	TGTGCCAGTACCCGGGGTAAATCGGGTTGGGGAGGAGGACAGCCCCAGCATTTT	CASTRGKSGWGGGQPQHF
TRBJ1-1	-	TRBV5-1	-	TGCGCCAGCAGCTTGGAGGGGACACCGAACACTGAAGCTTTCTTT	CASSLEGTPNTEAFF
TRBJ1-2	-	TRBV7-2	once	TGTGCCAGCAGCTTAGAGGGGGGTATTGAGGGCTACACCTTC	CASSLEGGIEGYTF
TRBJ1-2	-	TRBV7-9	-	TGTGCCAGCAGGCTAGAGGGTATCGACTATGGCTACACCTTC	CASRLEGIDYGYTF
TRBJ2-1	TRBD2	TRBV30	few	TGTGCCTTGACCTCGCGGACTAGCGGGAAGCAGTTCTTC	CALTSRTSGKQFF
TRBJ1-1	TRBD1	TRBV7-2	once	TGTGCCAGCAGCCGCTTCGGGACAGGGGGCTTAGGGACTGAAGCTTTCTTT	CASSRFGTGGLGTEAFF
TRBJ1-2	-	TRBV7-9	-	TGTGCCAGCAGCTTAACTGAGAACTATGGCTACACCTTC	CASSLTENYGYTF
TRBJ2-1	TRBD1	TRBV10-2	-	TGCGCCAGCAGCGGGACAGATCGATACAATGAGCAGTTCTTC	CASSGTDRYNEQFF
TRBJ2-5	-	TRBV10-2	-	TGCGCCAGCAAAGGGGAAGCCGCCCGAGAGACCCAGTACTTC	CASKGEAARETQYF
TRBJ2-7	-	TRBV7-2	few	TGTGCCAGCAGTTTCAGCAGCAACTCCTACGAGCAGTACTTC	CASSFSSNSYEQYF
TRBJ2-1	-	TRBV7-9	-	TGTGCCAGCAGCCCCGGGTTTGGAGGGACGGTCGATGAGCAGTTCTTC	CASSPGFGGTVDEQFF
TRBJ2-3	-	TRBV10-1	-	TGCGCCAGTTCCGTCGGGCAAGGGGTAAACACAGATACGCAGTATTTT	CASSVGQGVNTDTQYF
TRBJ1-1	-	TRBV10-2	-	TGCGCCAGCACCGTGACAGGGAACACTGAAGCTTTCTTT	CASTVTGNTEAFF
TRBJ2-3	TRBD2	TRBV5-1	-	TGCGCCAGCAGCACCCACGGGAGGGCCGTCGTTGATACGCAGTATTTT	CASSTHGRAVVDTQYF
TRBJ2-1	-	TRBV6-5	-	TGTGCCAGCAGACTTTCCGGGGGCCTCGGTGAGCAGTTCTTC	CASRLSGGLGEQFF
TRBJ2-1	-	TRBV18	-	TGTGCCAGCACAGCCTACAATGAGCAGTTCTTC	CASTAYNEQFF
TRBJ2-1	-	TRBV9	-	TGTGCCAGCAGCGTAGCCCTCTTATCCTACAATGAGCAGTTCTTC	CASSVALLSYNEQFF
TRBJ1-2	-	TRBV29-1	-	TGCAGCGTTGTCGGGGGGGTTGGTGGCTACACCTTC	CSVVGGVGGYTF
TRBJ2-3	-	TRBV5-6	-	TGTGCCAGCAGGTGGAAGGGGCAGGGGGGAGATACGCAGTATTTT	CASRWKGQGGDTQYF